This TCR beta chain was identified in a study of shared clonotypes between healthy human individuals. General study results and limits: Expectations were that clonotype sharing among donors would be affected by sequencing depth.

This clone has a handful of counts. Antigen unknown. The germline CDR1 and CDR2 sequences are KGHSH and LQKENI. V lost 4 bases to trimming and J lost 1 base, with 13 bases between them. The CDR3 runs 15 residues. Unsorted samples, those not sorted, used some 100 million PBMCs for genomic DNA. The replicate PCRs on unsorted PBMC were given about 320 ng DNA, which is 25,000 to 35,000 T cell genomes. Generated by immunoSEQ multiplex PCR, the TCRdb table keeps only in-frame clones and is missing some. The sample holds some 530,000 clones, approximately 81% seen once. The chain employs TRBV18 and TRBJ2-5, with D perhaps TRBD2 (5 bases). The source material was PBMCs. The receptor was isolated from a woman aged 40 to 55 in good health. Some clones in this sample may be carry-over from other donors' samples. Here the CDR3 DNA reads TGTGCCAGCTCACTTAACAGCGGCACCCAAGAGACCCAGTACTTC. Translating it yields CASSLNSGTQETQYF.